This T cell receptor (beta chain) was sequenced for a study of blood T cell repertoires in COVID-19. For the study at large: T cells, B-cell-depleted T cells, or PBMCs supplied cDNA or gDNA.

In the study's own analysis: Reference gene primer amplification in the assay estimated nucleated cell counts. Produced via immunoSEQ multiplex PCR; TCRdb's table is partial and in-frame only. V, J and clone size are those of that table, while D and trimming were read from the DNA. The sample lists some 150,000 clones; about 80% were seen once. Participants were aged about 18 to 90 years, lived in under 25 US areas, and enrolled virtually. Cohort 3 recovered donors had two negative PCRs, clearance, or symptom resolution. This clone was detected only once. The CDR3 length is 13 residues. With 6 bases removed from V and 5 bases from J, the gap between germline ends came to 16 bases. Looked up from germline, CDR1 is SQVTM and CDR2 is ANQGSEA.

What was sequenced was PBMCs or T cells enriched from blood (not recorded which). The chain uses TRBV29-1 and TRBJ2-5; D possibly corresponds to TRBD1 (6 bases). This clonotype originated in a man aged 45-65 years who had recovered from COVID-19. In nucleotides, the CDR3 is TGCAGCGTAAACAGGGACCAGGGGGAGACCCAGTACTTC. Translation gives CSVNRDQGETQYF.